The clone carrying this T cell receptor (beta chain) was detected once. Its target is unknown. The sample belongs to a study of cytomegalovirus exposure and HLA in healthy donors. Background on the study: Earlier work reported approximately 110 million unique TCR beta sequences from 150 million to 200 million T cells.

Both 60 Vbeta primers and 13 Jbeta primers went into the PCR. TCRdb keeps only in-frame clones here, not all; method: immunoSEQ multiplex PCR. The top ten clones hold 2% to 3% of a sample with 100,000 to 120,000 clones, approximately 83% of them seen once. Study observations and caveats: The authors excluded some V segments, including TRBV6-2 and TRBV6-3, as indistinguishable. HLA allele associations emerged for around 15,000 TCR beta sequences in a later analysis, at 0.05 false discovery rate.

V was shortened by 1 base and J by 3 bases, with 6 bases between the two germline ends. Germline loops: CDR1 LGHNA, CDR2 YNFKEQ. The CDR3 spans 13 residues. The rearrangement links TRBV4-2 to TRBJ2-5; D not resolved. This TCR derives from a young woman in good health and CMV-seronegative. Sequencing was done on a sample of PBMCs. The CDR3, as DNA: TGTGCCAGCAGCCAAGGGCCTGAAGAGACCCAGTACTTC. Translation gives CASSQGPEETQYF.